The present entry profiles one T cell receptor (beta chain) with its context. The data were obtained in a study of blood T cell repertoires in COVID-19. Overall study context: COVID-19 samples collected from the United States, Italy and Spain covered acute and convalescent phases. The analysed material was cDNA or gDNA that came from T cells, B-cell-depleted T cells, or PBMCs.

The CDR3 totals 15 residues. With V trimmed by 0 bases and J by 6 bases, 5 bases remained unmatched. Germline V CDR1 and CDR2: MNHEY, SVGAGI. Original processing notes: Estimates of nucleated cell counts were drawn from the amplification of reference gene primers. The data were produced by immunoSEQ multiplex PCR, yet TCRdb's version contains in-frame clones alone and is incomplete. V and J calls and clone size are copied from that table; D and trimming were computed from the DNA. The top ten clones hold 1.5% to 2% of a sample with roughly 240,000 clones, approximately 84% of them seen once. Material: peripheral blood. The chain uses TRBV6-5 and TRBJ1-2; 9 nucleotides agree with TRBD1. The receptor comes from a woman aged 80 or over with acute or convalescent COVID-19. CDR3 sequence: CASSYSRTGDDGYTF. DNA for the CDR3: TGTGCCAGCAGTTACTCGAGGACAGGGGACGATGGCTACACCTTC.